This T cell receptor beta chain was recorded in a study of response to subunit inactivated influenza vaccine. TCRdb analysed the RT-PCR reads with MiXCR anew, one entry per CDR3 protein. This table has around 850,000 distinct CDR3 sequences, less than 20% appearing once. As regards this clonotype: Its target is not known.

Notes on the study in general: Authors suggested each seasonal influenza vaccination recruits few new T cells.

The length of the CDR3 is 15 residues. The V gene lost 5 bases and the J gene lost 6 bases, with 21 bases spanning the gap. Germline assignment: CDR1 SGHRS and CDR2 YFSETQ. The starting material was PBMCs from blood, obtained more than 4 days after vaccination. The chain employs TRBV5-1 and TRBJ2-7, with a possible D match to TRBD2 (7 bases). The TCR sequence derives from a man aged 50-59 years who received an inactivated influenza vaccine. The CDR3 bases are TGCGCCAGCAGAATCGGGGCGGGGGCCCTCGGCGAGCAGTACTTC. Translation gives CASRIGAGALGEQYF.